Listed below are T cell receptor beta chains from one sample, sequenced in a study of CD8 T cells in Susac syndrome. TCRdb fed the immunoSEQ multiplex PCR reads into MiXCR, producing one record per CDR3 protein. The sample comprises 77,000 or so distinct CDR3 sequences, about 92% of which are singletons, and 0.52% rests with the top ten. Sequencing input: CD4+ T cells from PBMCs. The receptors were sampled from a human donor with Susac syndrome. Both conserved end residues are part of each CDR3. The order of the fields is D gene, J gene, V gene, clone size, CDR3 protein, CDR3 DNA. The D gene is left open where the match is weak. Some rows mark clone size as missing; the rest say once, few, many or name a class of expanded clone.

d_gene: -; j_gene: TRBJ1-4; v_gene: TRBV20-1; abundance: -; CDR3aa: CSASRSTNEKLFF; CDR3nt: TGCAGTGCTTCCCGGTCAACTAATGAAAAACTGTTTTTT
d_gene: -; j_gene: TRBJ1-2; v_gene: TRBV7-8; abundance: -; CDR3aa: CASSPLNRGYTF; CDR3nt: TGTGCCAGCAGCCCACTCAATAGAGGCTACACCTTC
d_gene: -; j_gene: TRBJ1-2; v_gene: TRBV6-2/TRBV6-3; abundance: once; CDR3aa: CASSYPDRLYGYTF; CDR3nt: TGTGCCAGCAGTTACCCGGACAGACTCTATGGCTACACCTTC
d_gene: -; j_gene: TRBJ2-7; v_gene: TRBV7-2; abundance: -; CDR3aa: CATTPGISSYEQYF; CDR3nt: TGTGCCACCACCCCCGGGATTAGCTCCTACGAGCAGTACTTC
d_gene: TRBD1; j_gene: TRBJ2-5; v_gene: TRBV4-3; abundance: -; CDR3aa: CASSQDVGQGEEAQYF; CDR3nt: TGCGCCAGCAGCCAAGATGTTGGACAGGGAGAAGAGGCCCAGTACTTC
d_gene: -; j_gene: TRBJ1-1; v_gene: TRBV12-3/TRBV12-4; abundance: -; CDR3aa: CASRNDKESNTEAFF; CDR3nt: TGTGCCAGCAGGAATGACAAAGAGAGTAACACTGAAGCTTTCTTT
d_gene: TRBD1; j_gene: TRBJ1-1; v_gene: TRBV7-2; abundance: once; CDR3aa: CASSIGQGFVAFF; CDR3nt: TGTGCCAGCAGCATCGGACAGGGCTTTGTAGCTTTCTTT
d_gene: -; j_gene: TRBJ1-5; v_gene: TRBV9; abundance: -; CDR3aa: CASSVEGYSNQPQHF; CDR3nt: TGTGCCAGCAGCGTAGAAGGGTATAGCAATCAGCCCCAGCATTTT
d_gene: TRBD1; j_gene: TRBJ1-2; v_gene: TRBV20-1; abundance: -; CDR3aa: CSARRQGYGYTF; CDR3nt: TGCAGTGCTAGGAGACAGGGGTATGGCTACACCTTC
d_gene: -; j_gene: TRBJ2-7; v_gene: TRBV6-5; abundance: once; CDR3aa: CASRKDTGNSYEQYF; CDR3nt: TGTGCCAGCAGAAAGGATACAGGAAACTCCTACGAGCAGTACTTC
d_gene: TRBD2; j_gene: TRBJ2-1; v_gene: TRBV27; abundance: -; CDR3aa: CASSFAGTNYNEQFF; CDR3nt: TGTGCCAGCAGTTTTGCCGGGACTAACTACAATGAGCAGTTCTTC
d_gene: -; j_gene: TRBJ1-4; v_gene: TRBV6-5; abundance: -; CDR3aa: CASSYLGQYNEKLFF; CDR3nt: TGTGCCAGCAGTTACCTTGGGCAGTATAATGAAAAACTGTTTTTT
d_gene: -; j_gene: TRBJ2-3; v_gene: TRBV7-2; abundance: -; CDR3aa: CASSLQGPYTTDTQYF; CDR3nt: TGTGCCAGCAGCTTGCAGGGTCCTTATACCACAGATACGCAGTATTTT
d_gene: -; j_gene: TRBJ1-2; v_gene: TRBV6-2/TRBV6-3; abundance: -; CDR3aa: CASTLQVNYGYTF; CDR3nt: TGTGCCAGCACACTACAGGTGAACTATGGCTACACCTTC
d_gene: TRBD2; j_gene: TRBJ2-2; v_gene: TRBV30; abundance: -; CDR3aa: CAWERTSGRARLGAELFF; CDR3nt: TGTGCCTGGGAAAGAACTAGCGGGAGGGCCCGGCTAGGAGCGGAGCTGTTTTTT
d_gene: TRBD1; j_gene: TRBJ1-1; v_gene: TRBV5-1; abundance: -; CDR3aa: CASSLLQGAGVNTEAFF; CDR3nt: TGCGCCAGCAGCTTGCTACAGGGGGCAGGGGTGAACACTGAAGCTTTCTTT
d_gene: -; j_gene: TRBJ2-4; v_gene: TRBV19; abundance: -; CDR3aa: CASSNSGYIQYF; CDR3nt: TGTGCCAGTAGTAATAGTGGTTACATTCAGTACTTC
d_gene: TRBD1; j_gene: TRBJ2-7; v_gene: TRBV11-3; abundance: -; CDR3aa: CASSWTGLSEQYF; CDR3nt: TGTGCCAGCAGCTGGACAGGGTTGAGCGAGCAGTACTTC
d_gene: -; j_gene: TRBJ2-7; v_gene: TRBV30; abundance: -; CDR3aa: CAWSGSDEQYF; CDR3nt: TGTGCCTGGAGTGGGAGCGACGAGCAGTACTTC
d_gene: TRBD2; j_gene: TRBJ2-1; v_gene: TRBV27; abundance: -; CDR3aa: CASSFPSGTLRNEQFF; CDR3nt: TGTGCCAGCAGTTTCCCTAGCGGGACCCTCCGCAATGAGCAGTTCTTC
d_gene: -; j_gene: TRBJ2-2; v_gene: TRBV9; abundance: -; CDR3aa: CASSVDLGLGELFF; CDR3nt: TGTGCCAGCAGCGTAGACTTAGGGCTTGGGGAGCTGTTTTTT
d_gene: -; j_gene: TRBJ2-7; v_gene: TRBV6-1; abundance: once; CDR3aa: CASYRTGRSYEQYF; CDR3nt: TGTGCCAGCTATCGGACGGGACGGTCGTACGAGCAGTACTTC
d_gene: TRBD2; j_gene: TRBJ2-7; v_gene: TRBV24-1; abundance: -; CDR3aa: CATSDSSGRNSYEQYF; CDR3nt: TGTGCCACCAGTGACTCTAGCGGAAGGAACTCCTACGAGCAGTACTTC
d_gene: TRBD2; j_gene: TRBJ2-3; v_gene: TRBV24-1; abundance: -; CDR3aa: CATSDTAGLAVDTQYF; CDR3nt: TGTGCCACCAGTGACACGGCCGGACTAGCGGTGGATACGCAGTATTTT
d_gene: TRBD1; j_gene: TRBJ2-7; v_gene: TRBV7-2; abundance: -; CDR3aa: CASSPLRDRGSYEQYF; CDR3nt: TGTGCCAGCAGCCCGCTACGGGACAGGGGGTCCTACGAGCAGTACTTC
d_gene: TRBD1; j_gene: TRBJ1-1; v_gene: TRBV5-1; abundance: -; CDR3aa: CASSFQGGTDTEAFF; CDR3nt: TGCGCCAGCAGCTTTCAGGGGGGAACGGACACTGAAGCTTTCTTT
d_gene: -; j_gene: TRBJ2-2; v_gene: TRBV25-1; abundance: -; CDR3aa: CASRDSGPTNLGGTGELFF; CDR3nt: TGTGCCAGCAGGGATTCCGGTCCGACTAACTTAGGTGGTACCGGGGAGCTGTTTTTT
d_gene: -; j_gene: TRBJ2-7; v_gene: TRBV6-1; abundance: -; CDR3aa: CASRRRDGALYEQYF; CDR3nt: TGTGCCAGCAGACGCCGGGACGGAGCCCTTTACGAGCAGTACTTC
d_gene: TRBD2; j_gene: TRBJ2-7; v_gene: TRBV3-1; abundance: -; CDR3aa: CASSRGLAGGPYEQYF; CDR3nt: TGTGCCAGCAGCCGGGGACTAGCGGGGGGTCCCTACGAGCAGTACTTC
d_gene: -; j_gene: TRBJ1-5; v_gene: TRBV19; abundance: -; CDR3aa: CASSTPQNQPQHF; CDR3nt: TGTGCCAGTAGTACCCCTCAGAATCAGCCCCAGCATTTT
d_gene: -; j_gene: TRBJ1-2; v_gene: TRBV20-1; abundance: -; CDR3aa: CSARKGGNGGYTF; CDR3nt: TGCAGTGCTAGAAAGGGGGGGAACGGTGGCTACACCTTC
d_gene: TRBD2; j_gene: TRBJ2-5; v_gene: TRBV2; abundance: once; CDR3aa: CASSRGTRMETQYF; CDR3nt: TGTGCCAGCAGTCGCGGGACTAGAATGGAGACCCAGTACTTC
d_gene: -; j_gene: TRBJ2-7; v_gene: TRBV7-9; abundance: -; CDR3aa: CASRPQGGHEQYF; CDR3nt: TGTGCCAGCAGGCCTCAAGGGGGACACGAGCAGTACTTC